This T cell receptor (beta chain) was identified in a study of blood T cell repertoires in COVID-19. Turning to the study itself: Acute-phase and convalescent COVID-19 samples originated in the United States, Italy and Spain. The analysed material was cDNA or gDNA that came from T cells, B-cell-depleted T cells, or PBMCs.

Methods used by the authors: Amplification with reference gene primers provided the estimates of nucleated cell counts. Using immunoSEQ multiplex PCR, the repertoire was profiled, and TCRdb retains in-frame clones only, with some absent. D and trimming come from the DNA, and the V and J calls and clone size come from that table. This sample has about 210,000 clones; more than 75% occur once, and the top ten carry 3.5% to 5.5%. Which cohort a participant joined came from the clinical history participants gave. V shed 5 bases, J shed 3 bases, and the junction held 9 bases outside the gene matches. The CDR3 is made up of 15 amino acids. Per germline, CDR1 SGHNT and CDR2 YYREEE (reference sequence).

V and J are TRBV5-4 and TRBJ2-5, with TRBD1 matching 8 bases. The sample taken for sequencing was PBMCs or T cells enriched from blood (not recorded which). The source of this sequence is a man aged 25-40 years with acute COVID-19. DNA for the CDR3: TGTGCCAGCAGTTCGCTTCAGGGGGCGGAAGAGACCCAGTACTTC. As protein: CASSSLQGAEETQYF. Together with reference TRBV5-4 and TRBJ2-5, the CDR3 gives the full variable domain: ETGVTQSPTHLIKTRGQQVTLRCSSQSGHNTVSWYQQALGQGPQFIFQYYREEENGRGNFPPRFSGLQFPNYSSELNVNALELDDSALYLCASSSLQGAEETQYFGPGTRLLVL.